This T cell receptor (beta chain) was retrieved from a study of shared clonotypes between healthy human individuals. Study results and limitations: Large sequencing depth failed to make sorted-subset sequencing complete, rarefaction showed. Lower generation probabilities were found for non-shared clonotypes than for those shared by all four donors.

The CDR3 extends over 13 amino acids. Germline V gene lookup returns CDR1 MNHNY and CDR2 SVGAGI (reference sequence). V was shortened by 8 bases and J by 8 bases, with 19 bases between the two germline ends. CD8 cells classed as naive were CD45RO-negative and positively selected for CCR7, excluding terminally differentiated effector memory CD45RA+ cells. The authors loaded approximately 220 ng DNA, around 30,000 T cell genomes, into sorted-subset replicate PCRs. Measured with immunoSEQ multiplex PCR; TCRdb has only the in-frame clones, and not every one. The sample includes 800,000 or so clones, about 96% of them seen just once. This clone appeared a single time. Antigen specificity is unknown.

The receptor comes from a man aged 30 to 39 in good health. The material sequenced was naive CD8+ T cells sorted from blood. The V and J genes are TRBV6-6 and TRBJ2-7, with D possibly matching TRBD2 (5 bases). The DNA of the CDR3 is TGTGCCAGCGATACACCTAGACGAGGGAAGCAGTACTTC. Translation: CASDTPRRGKQYF.